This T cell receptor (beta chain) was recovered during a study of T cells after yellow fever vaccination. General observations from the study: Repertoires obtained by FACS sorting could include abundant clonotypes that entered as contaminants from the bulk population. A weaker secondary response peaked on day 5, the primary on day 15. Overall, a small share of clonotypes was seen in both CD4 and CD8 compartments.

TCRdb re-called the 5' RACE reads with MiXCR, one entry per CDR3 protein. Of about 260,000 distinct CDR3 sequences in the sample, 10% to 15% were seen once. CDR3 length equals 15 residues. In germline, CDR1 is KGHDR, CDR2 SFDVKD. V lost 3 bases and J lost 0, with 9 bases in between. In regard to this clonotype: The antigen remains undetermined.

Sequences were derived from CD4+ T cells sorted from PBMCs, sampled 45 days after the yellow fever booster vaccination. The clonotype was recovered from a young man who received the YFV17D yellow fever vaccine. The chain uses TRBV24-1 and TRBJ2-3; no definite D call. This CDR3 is CATSDPRRSTDTQYF. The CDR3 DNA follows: TGTGCCACCAGTGATCCCCGGCGTAGCACAGATACGCAGTATTTT.